These T cell receptor beta chains were read from a single sample in a study of blood T cell repertoires in COVID-19. TCRdb's copy holds only in-frame clones and misses some; the assay was immunoSEQ multiplex PCR. The sample lists some 190,000 clones; around 81% were seen once. Sequencing was done on a sample of PBMCs or T cells enriched from blood (not recorded which). These receptors were taken from a man in his thirties or forties with acute COVID-19. CDR3s include the opening cysteine and the closing phenylalanine or tryptophan. The D gene is left open where the match is weak. A row's size may be missing; if present it is once, few, many or a size class.

>TRBD1|.|TRBJ2-2|TRBV12-5
TGTGCTAGTGAATGGGACAGGGCCACCGGGGAGCTGTTTTTT
CASEWDRATGELFF
>TRBD1|.|TRBJ1-1|TRBV10-3
TGTGCCATCAGTGAGTTACAGGGGCAGACTGAAGCTTTCTTT
CAISELQGQTEAFF
>TRBD2|.|TRBJ2-3|TRBV6-4
TGTGCCAGCAGTGACTCGGTCGGGGGGGGCCGCACAGATACGCAGTATTTT
CASSDSVGGGRTDTQYF
>TRBD2|once|TRBJ2-5|TRBV5-5
TGTGCCAGCAGCCTAGCGGGGCCCGGGACCCAGTACTTC
CASSLAGPGTQYF
>.|few|TRBJ1-1|TRBV4-1
TGCGCCAGCAGCCTGGGCGGGGGAGCTGAAGCTTTCTTT
CASSLGGGAEAFF
>.|.|TRBJ2-7|TRBV28
TGTGCCAGCAAGTGGGGGACGCGGGACGGCGAGCAGTACTTC
CASKWGTRDGEQYF
>.|.|TRBJ1-4|TRBV7-6
TGTGCCAGCAGAATTCTTGAGGGAGAAAAACTGTTTTTT
CASRILEGEKLFF
>TRBD1|.|TRBJ1-2|TRBV5-1
TGCGCCAGCAGTAACGGGACAGGCCATTATGGCTACACCTTC
CASSNGTGHYGYTF
>.|.|TRBJ1-3|TRBV15
TGTGCCACCAGCAGAGATCAGGGGTATGGAAACACCATATATTTT
CATSRDQGYGNTIYF
>TRBD2|.|TRBJ2-7|TRBV27
TGTGCCAGCAGTTCTCTTCCGGGGGGACTATCCTACTACGAGCAGTACTTC
CASSSLPGGLSYYEQYF
>TRBD1|.|TRBJ1-1|TRBV28
TGTGCCAGCAGTCCCCAAGAACAGGGGGCCGGGGCTTTCTTT
CASSPQEQGAGAFF
>.|once|TRBJ1-1|TRBV19
TGTGCCAGTAGCCTCCGGACAGCGAACACTGAAGCTTTCTTT
CASSLRTANTEAFF
>TRBD2|.|TRBJ2-1|TRBV25-1
TGTGCCAGCAGCAGTAGCGGGGGGGGTTTTGAGCAGTTCTTC
CASSSSGGGFEQFF
>.|.|TRBJ2-3|TRBV7-9
TGTGCCAGCAGCTTGGGCCGTCCACGCACAGATACGCAGTATTTT
CASSLGRPRTDTQYF
>TRBD2|once|TRBJ2-5|TRBV7-2
TGTGCCAGCAGCCGTAGCGGGGGGGCTGGTGAGACCCAGTACTTC
CASSRSGGAGETQYF
>.|.|TRBJ2-5|TRBV27
TGTGCCAGCAGTTTGGCAGGCCCCACGACCCAGTACTTC
CASSLAGPTTQYF
>.|.|TRBJ1-2|TRBV5-6
TGTGCCAGCAGCTGGTGGCAGGGTCGTGGCTACACCTTC
CASSWWQGRGYTF